Listed here are 21 T cell receptor beta chains from one sample, sequenced in a study of T cells in women clearing cervical HPV infection. This table comes from immunoSEQ multiplex PCR, and its TCRdb copy is limited to in-frame clones, with some not included. The table gives 20,000 to 25,000 clones; the top ten clones make up 7.5% to 10% of it. Sequenced input: blood buffy coat. Receptors originate from a woman aged 18-70 years with a cervical HPV16 infection that either progressed to CIN3+ or cleared (not recorded which).

Concerning this clone itself: With the read ending 3 residues before the CDR3 end, the germline J gene is used to fill in that end. This sequence joins TRBV7-3 and TRBJ1-1, with TRBD1 matching 8 bases. This CDR3 has 15 residues. Germline values: CDR1 SGHTA, CDR2 FQGTGA. J lost 6 bases, V lost 5 bases, and 11 bases had no gene match. The sequenced part of the CDR3 DNA is TGTGCCAGCAGCATTACCGGGACAGGCTTCGCTGAA. Its protein is CASSITGTGFAE. The entire CDR3 protein is CASSITGTGFAEAFF.

With regard to this clone: The CDR3 end is not reached by the read, which stops 3 residues before it; the germline J gene fills it in. The chain recombines TRBV4-1 with TRBJ2-7; possibly TRBD1 for D (6 bases). CDR1 and CDR2 from the germline V gene are MGHRA and YSYEKL. CDR3 size: 16 residues. V lost 4 bases and J lost 2, with 18 bases in between. CDR3 in amino acids: CASSLSPTGSPYEQYF. The part of the CDR3 DNA that was read is TGCGCCAGCAGCCTCTCGCCGACAGGTAGTCCCTACGAG.

Regarding this clone: The read finishes 3 residues shy of the CDR3 end, and the germline J gene is used to complete it. The chain joins TRBV7-2 to TRBJ2-1; the D is unclear. Between the trimmed V and J ends, which lost 5 bases and 5 bases, there was a span of 13 bases. This CDR3 contains 14 residues. Looked up from germline, CDR1 is SGHTA and CDR2 is FQGNSA. The CDR3 protein is CASSLYPQNNEQFF. Partial CDR3 DNA: TGTGCCAGCAGCCTGTACCCTCAGAACAATGAG.

As regards this clone: The CDR3 extends 3 residues past the end of the read, so its final part is completed from the germline J gene. The chain combines TRBV11-2 with TRBJ2-5; D perhaps matches TRBD1 (5 bases). Germline lookup yields CDR1 SGHAT and CDR2 FQNNGV. Trimming stripped 5 bases from V and 1 base from J, with 8 bases between. The CDR3 is 13 amino acids. The covered CDR3 bases are TGTGCCAGCAGCCAAGACAGCCAAGAGACC. Its protein product is CASSQDSQET. The complete CDR3 reads CASSQDSQETQYF.

Details on this clone: Read data end 3 residues before the CDR3 end; the end is taken from the germline J gene. The gene calls are TRBV4-1 and TRBJ2-3, with 10 bases fitting TRBD2. The germline gives CDR1 MGHRA, CDR2 YSYEKL. Germline trimming cut 4 bases from V and 2 bases from J; bases unmatched to any gene: 9. This CDR3 contains 17 residues. The CDR3 protein is CASSPSGSGRITDTQYF. CDR3 bases read: TGCGCCAGCAGCCCCTCCGGTAGCGGGAGGATCACAGATACG.

On this clone itself: The read ends 3 residues shy of where the CDR3 ends; the end is completed using the germline J gene. The chain carries TRBV19 and TRBJ1-2; TRBD1 might be the D (5 bases). The CDR3 loop spans 15 amino acids. Germline V CDR1 and CDR2: LNHDA, SQIVND (reference sequence). The CDR3 sequence: CATRTSGAIYNDYTF. The CDR3 bases that were read are TGTGCCACCAGGACTAGCGGGGCAATCTACAATGAC.

The CDR3 bases that were read are TGTGCCAGCAGCTTTTTGGGGACTAGCAAACATACG. Translated, it gives CASSFLGTSKHT. The full CDR3 sequence reads CASSFLGTSKHTQYF. The rearrangement joins TRBV5-6 to TRBJ2-3; 9 positions match TRBD2. The CDR3 is cut off 3 residues early in the read; its end comes from the germline J gene. The CDR3 has 15 amino acids. The germline gives CDR1 SGHDT, CDR2 YYEEEE. Losses at the gene ends were 2 bases for V and 7 bases for J; bases not matched to a gene: 8.

CDR3 in amino acids: CASSAGQRNTIYF. The covered CDR3 bases are TGTGCCAGCAGTGCCGGACAGAGAAACACC. V gene TRBV2 combines with J gene TRBJ1-3, with D possibly matching TRBD1 (6 bases). From the germline J gene comes the end of the CDR3, since the read stops 3 residues before it. The CDR3 loop spans 13 amino acids. CDR1 SNHLY and CDR2 FYNNEI come from the germline V gene. V was trimmed by 4 bases and J by 5 bases, leaving 9 bases between them.

Details on this clone: The observed sequence ends 3 residues before the CDR3 terminus, with the missing tail filled in from the germline J gene. The genes are TRBV7-8 and TRBJ2-7; no clear D. There are 14 residues in the CDR3. Germline-derived CDR1 and CDR2 are SGHVS and FQNEAQ. V was pared by 1 base and J by 5 bases, with 12 bases between. The sequenced CDR3 bases are TGTGCCAGCAGCTTAGGTGCAGGATCGGACGAG. Translating gives CASSLGAGSDE. The full-length CDR3 reads as CASSLGAGSDEQYF.

Of note for this clone: The observed sequence ends 3 residues before the CDR3 terminus, with the missing tail filled in from the germline J gene. The chain combines TRBV6-2 or TRBV6-3 with TRBJ1-5, with 7 bases identical to TRBD1. Looked up from germline, CDR1 is MNHEY and CDR2 is SVGEGT. The CDR3 extends over 14 amino acids. V was clipped by 6 bases and J by 2 bases; unmatched bases: 4. This CDR3 is CASSLTGGNQPQHF. CDR3 bases read: TGTGCCAGCAGCCTTACAGGGGGCAATCAGCCC.

In the case of this clone: The CDR3 extends 3 residues past the end of the read, so its final part is completed from the germline J gene. This rearrangement joins TRBV19 to TRBJ2-3; D is possibly TRBD2 (5 bases). V lost 1 base and J 4 bases, leaving 9 bases between the germline ends. The length of the CDR3 is 14 residues. In germline, CDR1 is LNHDA, CDR2 SQIVND (reference sequence). The CDR3 region is CASSIGGLSDTQYF. The sequenced part of the CDR3 DNA is TGTGCCAGTAGTATAGGTGGACTGTCAGATACG.

About this clone: From the germline J gene comes the end of the CDR3, since the read stops 3 residues before it. The chain has TRBV5-1 and TRBJ2-5, with 11 nucleotides matching TRBD2. J was trimmed by 4 bases and V by 0 bases; bases with no gene match: 8. The germline CDR1 and CDR2 sequences are SGHRS and YFSETQ. The CDR3 has 17 residues. This chain's CDR3 is CASSLGSGGAGGETQYF. The sequenced part of the CDR3 DNA is TGCGCCAGCAGCTTGGGTAGCGGGGGGGCCGGCGGAGAGACC. The complete variable domain, with remaining parts taken from reference TRBV5-1 and TRBJ2-5, reads KAGVTQTPRYLIKTRGQQVTLSCSPISGHRSVSWYQQTPGQGLQFLFEYFSETQRNKGNFPGRFSGRQFSNSRSEMNVSTLELGDSALYLCASSLGSGGAGGETQYFGPGTRLLVL.

Comment on this clone: The observed sequence ends 3 residues before the CDR3 terminus, with the missing tail filled in from the germline J gene. This chain links TRBV23-1 with TRBJ1-5; no firm D call. TRBV23-1 is annotated as an ORF whose role is uncertain. This CDR3 is built from 17 residues. V dropped 4 bases and J dropped 2 bases, with 18 bases sitting between them. CDR3 protein: CASSPVLPTGGNQPQHF. Partial CDR3 DNA: TGCGCCAGCAGTCCAGTGTTACCCACCGGGGGCAATCAGCCC.

About this clone itself: The missing CDR3 end, 3 residues past where the read stops, is filled in from the germline J gene. The chain links TRBV25-1 to TRBJ2-7; 11 bases line up with TRBD1. Germline CDR1 and CDR2: MGHDK and SYGVNS. The CDR3 sequence is 15 residues long. J gave up 4 bases and V 6 bases, and 8 bases lay outside the gene matches. The sequenced CDR3 bases are TGTGCCAGCAGACCTTCCGGGACAGGGGGTTACGAG. It translates to CASRPSGTGGYE. The entire CDR3 is CASRPSGTGGYEQYF.

In regard to this clone: The read terminates 3 residues ahead of where the CDR3 ends, so the germline J gene completes it. This chain connects TRBV7-2 to TRBJ1-5, with D hard to call. CDR1 is SGHTA and CDR2 is FQGNSA in the germline V gene. V was cut by 0 bases and J by 9 bases, with 6 bases left in between. The CDR3 runs to 12 residues. CDR3 protein: CASSLAVGPQHF. The CDR3 DNA, read in part, is TGTGCCAGCAGCTTAGCTGTCGGGCCC.

For this clone: The read halts 3 residues ahead of the CDR3 end, with the missing end drawn from the germline J gene. This sequence joins TRBV7-6 and TRBJ1-2; 7 positions match TRBD1. The CDR3 contains 13 residues. Germline CDR1 reads SGHVS; CDR2 reads FNYEAQ. The junction had 2 bases not matched to a gene; V was cut back by 5 bases and J by 2 bases. The covered CDR3 bases are TGTGCCAGCAGCCCACAGGGGAACTATGGC. The encoded protein is CASSPQGNYG. The full CDR3 reads CASSPQGNYGYTF.

Worth noting for this clone: The read comes to an end 3 residues before the CDR3 does, leaving the germline J gene to fill in the end. The chain couples TRBV19 to TRBJ1-5; D possibly corresponds to TRBD1 (5 bases). Germline-derived CDR1 and CDR2 are LNHDA and SQIVND (reference sequence). The CDR3 runs to 14 residues. V was pared by 2 bases and J by 2 bases, with 7 bases between. CDR3 bases read: TGTGCCAGTAGTATAAAAGGGGGCAATCAGCCC. Translation gives CASSIKGGNQP. The CDR3 in full is CASSIKGGNQPQHF. Full variable domain (missing parts from reference TRBV19 and TRBJ1-5): DGGITQSPKYLFRKEGQNVTLSCEQNLNHDAMYWYRQDPGQGLRLIYYSQIVNDFQKGDIAEGYSVSREKKESFPLTVTSAQKNPTAFYLCASSIKGGNQPQHFGDGTRLSIL.

Turning to this clone: The CDR3 is cut off 3 residues early in the read; its end comes from the germline J gene. The V call is TRBV20-1, the J call TRBJ1-2, with 8 positions matching TRBD1. CDR1 is DFQATT and CDR2 is SNEGSKA in the germline V gene (reference sequence). V dropped 3 bases and J dropped 2; count of bases not matched to a gene: 8. The CDR3 loop spans 15 amino acids. CDR3 DNA, as far as it was read: TGCAGTGCTAGCCGACAGGGGATGTGGAACTATGGC. It encodes CSASRQGMWNYG. The whole CDR3 sequence is CSASRQGMWNYGYTF.

Regarding this clone: The read is 3 residues too short to cover the CDR3 end, so that end is filled in from the germline J gene. This specimen includes other DNA sequences encoding the same CDR3. The rearrangement uses TRBV5-1 and TRBJ1-3; D possibly corresponds to TRBD1 (6 bases). The V end was cut by 4 bases, the J end by 2 bases, with 16 bases between. Germline V CDR1 and CDR2: SGHRS, YFSETQ. CDR3 length: 16 residues. The CDR3 sequence is CASSLSRGLAGNTIYF. Partial CDR3 DNA: TGCGCCAGCAGCCTCTCGCGGGGGCTAGCTGGAAACACC. The full variable domain, in which reference TRBV5-1 and TRBJ1-3 provide the parts outside the CDR3, is KAGVTQTPRYLIKTRGQQVTLSCSPISGHRSVSWYQQTPGQGLQFLFEYFSETQRNKGNFPGRFSGRQFSNSRSEMNVSTLELGDSALYLCASSLSRGLAGNTIYFGEGSWLTVV.

As for this clone: The observed sequence ends 3 residues before the CDR3 terminus, with the missing tail filled in from the germline J gene. The chain is built from TRBV7-9 and TRBJ2-7, with 7 bases that match TRBD2. Unmatched junction bases numbered 5, after V lost 3 bases and J lost 3 bases. Per germline, CDR1 SEHNR and CDR2 FQNEAQ (reference sequence). The CDR3 consists of 14 residues. The CDR3 protein is CASSFGGKYYEQYF. The covered CDR3 bases are TGTGCCAGCAGCTTCGGGGGGAAGTACTACGAG.

Remarks on this clone: At one end the junction does not follow the germline gene, possibly because of a read error. The read ends 3 residues before the CDR3 terminus; that terminus is restored from the germline J gene. The chain employs TRBV5-6 and TRBJ2-3, with D possibly matching TRBD1 (5 bases). This CDR3 has 15 residues. The germline gives CDR1 SGHDT, CDR2 YYEEEE. CDR3 DNA, as far as it was read: TGTGCCAGCAGCCTGGGGCAGGGTTGGTCAGATGCG. It codes for CASSLGQGWSDA. The entire CDR3 protein is CASSLGQGWSDAQYF.